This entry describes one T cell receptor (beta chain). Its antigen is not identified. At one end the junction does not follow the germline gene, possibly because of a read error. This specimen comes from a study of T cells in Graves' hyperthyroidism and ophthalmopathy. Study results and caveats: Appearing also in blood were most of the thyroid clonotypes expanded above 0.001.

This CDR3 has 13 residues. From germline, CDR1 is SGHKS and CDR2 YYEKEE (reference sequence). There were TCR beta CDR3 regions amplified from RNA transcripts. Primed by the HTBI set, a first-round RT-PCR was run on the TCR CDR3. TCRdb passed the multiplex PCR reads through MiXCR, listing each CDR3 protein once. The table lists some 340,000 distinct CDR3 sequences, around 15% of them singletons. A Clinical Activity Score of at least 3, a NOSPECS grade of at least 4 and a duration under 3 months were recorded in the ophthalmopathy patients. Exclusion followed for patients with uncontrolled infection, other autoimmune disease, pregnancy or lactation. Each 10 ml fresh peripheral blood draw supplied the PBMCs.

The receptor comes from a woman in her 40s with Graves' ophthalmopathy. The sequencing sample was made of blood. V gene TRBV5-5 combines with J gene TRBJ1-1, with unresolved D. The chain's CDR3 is CTSSLGPNTEAFF. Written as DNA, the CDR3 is TGTACCAGCAGCTTGGGCCCCAACACTGAAGCTTTCTTT.